This TCR beta chain was found in a study of CD8+ T cells in alopecia areata. Study observations and caveats: Researchers report lesional scalp, most notably alopecia totalis/universalis, outstripped normal scalp in clonality. Expanded CD8+ clones among the top 100, as well as scalp clonality, were significantly decreased by tofacitinib.

cDNA reverse transcribed from extracted RNA served as the sequencing template. Profiled with immunoSEQ multiplex PCR; TCRdb holds only in-frame clones, not every one. The sample lists 110,000 or so clones, roughly 50% seen once, with under 3.5% in the top ten. Treatment indicated: oral pan-JAK inhibitor, 5-10 mg twice daily. Starting from PBMCs, sorting isolated CD4+ and CD8+ T cells. This clone was detected only a few times. Antigen unknown. Germline CDR1 MNHEY, CDR2 SVGAGI. The V gene lost 4 bases and the J gene lost 4 bases, with 10 bases spanning the gap. The CDR3 has 13 residues. The chain has TRBV6-5 and TRBJ1-2; perhaps TRBD1 as D (5 bases). This sample comprised CD4+ T cells sorted from blood, obtained at week 24, from a patient treated with tofacitinib. This TCR was recovered from a human donor with alopecia areata. CDR3 sequence reads: CASSLTATYGYTF. The CDR3 nucleotides read TGTGCCAGCAGTTTGACAGCCACCTATGGCTACACCTTC.